The TCR beta chain under discussion was sequenced for a study of read filtering for tumor transcriptome and immune sequencing. Study-wide findings and caveats: IR-seq captured clonotypes deeper and more reliably than RNA-seq. Dropping single-read clonotypes raised IR-seq and RNA-seq shared-clonotype correlation.

Sampling of bone marrow took place during active disease in every patient. This library used 300 to 500 ng RNA and molecular barcoded adaptors spanning alpha/delta and beta/gamma chains. TCRdb processed the reads anew with MiXCR; each CDR3 protein has one entry. Among nearly 60,000 distinct CDR3 sequences listed, around an eighth were seen once. This CDR3 comprises 12 residues. V lost 8 bases to trimming and J lost 0 bases, with 9 bases between them. The germline V gene has CDR1 DFQATT and CDR2 SNEGSKA (reference sequence). This clonotype was counted many times. Its specificity is unknown. This clonotype originated in a donor at least 40 years old with multiple myeloma. The specimen was a population of CD138-negative cells sorted from bone marrow. The rearrangement joins TRBV20-1 to TRBJ2-3; D gene ambiguous. The CDR3 spells CSNTGSTDTQYF. As DNA, the CDR3 is TGCAGTAACACGGGCAGCACAGATACGCAGTATTTT.